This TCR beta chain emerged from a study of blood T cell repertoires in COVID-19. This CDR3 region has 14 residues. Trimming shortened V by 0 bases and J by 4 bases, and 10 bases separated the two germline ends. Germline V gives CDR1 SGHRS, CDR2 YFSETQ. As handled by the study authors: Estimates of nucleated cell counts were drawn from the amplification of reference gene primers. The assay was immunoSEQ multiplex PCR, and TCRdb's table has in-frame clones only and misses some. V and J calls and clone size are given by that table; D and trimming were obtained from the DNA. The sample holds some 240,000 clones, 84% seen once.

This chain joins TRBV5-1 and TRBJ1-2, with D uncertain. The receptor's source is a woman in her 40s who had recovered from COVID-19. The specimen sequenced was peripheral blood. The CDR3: CASSLGEESYGYTF. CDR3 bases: TGCGCCAGCAGCTTGGGTGAGGAGAGCTATGGCTACACCTTC.